The 29 T cell receptor beta chains given below trace back to one sample, sequenced in a study of cytomegalovirus exposure and HLA in healthy donors. Primers: 60 Vbeta forward and 13 Jbeta reverse. Sequenced by immunoSEQ multiplex PCR; TCRdb stores in-frame clones only, minus some. The sample records about 100,000 clones, roughly three quarters being singletons. Sequencing was done on a sample of PBMCs. The receptors come from a man in his forties in good health and CMV-seronegative.

This sequence joins TRBV30 and TRBJ2-7, with 7 bases fitting TRBD2. V lost 0 bases, J lost 1 base, and 3 bases stayed unmatched. CDR3 size: 14 residues. CDR1 is GTSNPN, CDR2 SVGIG, per germline (reference sequence). CDR3 nucleotides: TGTGCCTGGAGTGTAGCTAGCGGATCCTACGAGCAGTACTTC. This sequence encodes CAWSVASGSYEQYF.

V gene TRBV12-5 combines with J gene TRBJ2-5, with 10 bases lining up with TRBD2. Germline CDR1 LGHNT, CDR2 FRNRAP. The trim removed 2 bases at V and 2 bases at J, leaving 17 bases unmatched. This CDR3 comprises 20 residues. The CDR3 sequence: CASGLKRLAGESTGQETQYF. Here the CDR3 DNA reads TGTGCTAGTGGTTTGAAGAGGCTAGCGGGGGAGTCGACGGGTCAAGAGACCCAGTACTTC.

There are a few counts of this clone. This chain connects TRBV4-1 to TRBJ1-5, with TRBD1 matching 7 bases. Germline CDR1 reads MGHRA; CDR2 reads YSYEKL. J gave up 4 bases and V 0 bases, and 9 bases lay outside the gene matches. This CDR3 has 17 residues. Here the CDR3 reads CASSQDPLTGRNQPQHF. In DNA form, the CDR3 reads TGCGCCAGCAGCCAAGATCCGCTGACAGGGAGGAATCAGCCCCAGCATTTT.

The chain couples TRBV5-1 to TRBJ1-2, with 7 positions matching TRBD1. The V segment lost 4 bases and the J segment 0 bases; nucleotides outside the gene matches: 3. Germline CDR1 and CDR2: SGHRS and YFSETQ. The CDR3 has 14 residues. The chain's CDR3 is CASSEQGTNYGYTF. The CDR3 DNA is TGCGCCAGCAGCGAACAGGGGACTAACTATGGCTACACCTTC.

The chain recombines TRBV5-1 with TRBJ2-3; a possible D gene is TRBD2 (6 bases). The CDR3 totals 15 residues. In germline, CDR1 is SGHRS, CDR2 YFSETQ. The ends were cut back, 0 bases at V and 4 bases at J, with 12 bases in the middle. The CDR3 spells CASSLGNGGSDTQYF. CDR3 nucleotide sequence: TGCGCCAGCAGCTTGGGAAACGGGGGATCAGATACGCAGTATTTT.

V and J are TRBV5-4 and TRBJ1-2, with 8 bases lining up with TRBD1. This CDR3 region has 16 residues. V trimming: 1 base; J trimming: 5 bases; junction bases outside the gene matches: 10. In germline, CDR1 is SGHNT, CDR2 YYREEE (reference sequence). CDR3 coding DNA: TGTGCCAGCAGCTTGATGGGGGCAGGGGGCTCGTATGGCTACACCTTC. Amino acids: CASSLMGAGGSYGYTF.

The genes are TRBV6-1 and TRBJ2-7, with D perhaps matching TRBD1 (6 bases). V dropped 5 bases and J dropped 2 bases, with 13 bases sitting between them. CDR1 is MNHNS and CDR2 is SASEGT in the germline V gene. The CDR3 extends over 14 amino acids. Here the CDR3 reads CASSPYDRTYEQYV. The CDR3 DNA sequence: TGTGCCAGCAGTCCCTACGACAGGACCTACGAGCAGTACGTC.

CDR3 in amino acids: CSLLSPLMAGGPGGTDTQYF. For the CDR3, the DNA is TGCAGCCTTCTAAGCCCTTTGATGGCGGGGGGGCCGGGAGGCACAGATACGCAGTATTTT. The J gene is TRBJ2-3, the V gene TRBV29-1, with 9 bases matching TRBD2. This CDR3 has 20 amino acids. Per germline, CDR1 SQVTM and CDR2 ANQGSEA. V lost 8 bases and J lost 1; bases outside the gene matches: 25.

Remarks on this clone: One end of the junction does not line up with germline, which may come from a read error. The CDR3 bases are TGTTCCAGCAGCTTGTCAGGTTCCTCTGGAAACACCATATATTTT. This gives the protein CSSSLSGSSGNTIYF. This chain joins TRBV7-9 and TRBJ1-3; no firm D call. CDR1 is SEHNR and CDR2 is FQNEAQ in the germline V gene (reference sequence). The length of the CDR3 is 15 residues.

This chain joins TRBV2 and TRBJ1-2; tentatively, D is TRBD1 (6 bases). CDR1 is SNHLY, CDR2 FYNNEI, per germline. The CDR3 extends over 11 amino acids. V dropped 6 bases and J dropped 6 bases, with 8 bases sitting between them. CDR3: CASRHRDGYTF. The CDR3 DNA reads TGTGCCAGCAGACACAGGGATGGCTACACCTTC.

The V and J genes are TRBV5-6 and TRBJ1-1, with 7 bases fitting TRBD1. The ends lost 2 bases at V and 3 bases at J; junction bases unmatched: 7. From germline, CDR1 is SGHDT and CDR2 YYEEEE. The CDR3 covers 15 residues. DNA of the CDR3: TGTGCCAGCAGCTTTGCGGGACAGATTTACACTGAAGCTTTCTTT. It translates to CASSFAGQIYTEAFF.

This clone has just a few counts. The CDR3 loop reads CASSQGTGFVTEAFF. CDR3 nucleotide sequence: TGTGCCAGCAGCCAAGGGACAGGGTTTGTCACTGAAGCTTTCTTT. The chain carries TRBV4-2 and TRBJ1-1, with 8 bases that match TRBD1. This CDR3 has 15 residues. Looked up from germline, CDR1 is LGHNA and CDR2 is YNFKEQ. J was trimmed by 4 bases and V by 1 base; bases with no gene match: 5.

This chain uses TRBV7-8 with TRBJ2-6; D remains ambiguous. The CDR3 runs to 16 residues. From germline, CDR1 is SGHVS and CDR2 FQNEAQ. Trimming shortened V by 5 bases and J by 0 bases, and 11 bases separated the two germline ends. CDR3 in amino acids: CASSAHILSGANVLTF. As DNA, the CDR3 is TGTGCCAGCAGCGCCCACATCCTCTCTGGGGCCAACGTCCTGACTTTC.

This sequence joins TRBV29-1 and TRBJ1-1; D is unclear. Germline loops: CDR1 SQVTM, CDR2 ANQGSEA. Trimming left V 7 bases short and J 1 base short, with 13 bases between. The CDR3 contains 13 residues. As DNA, the CDR3 is TGCAGCGGAGGAGGGCAGCCGAACACTGAAGCTTTCTTT. Translated: CSGGGQPNTEAFF.

J is TRBJ2-7 and V is TRBV7-8; a possible D gene is TRBD1 (6 bases). The CDR3 spans 15 residues. Germline-derived CDR1 and CDR2 are SGHVS and FQNEAQ. Trimming pared 7 bases from V and 7 bases from J, leaving 23 bases between. This CDR3 is CASTRTRGSQGEQYF. CDR3 nucleotide sequence: TGTGCCAGCACCCGAACCCGGGGCAGCCAGGGGGAGCAGTACTTC.

The chain couples TRBV19 to TRBJ1-1; tentative D call: TRBD1 (5 bases). Trimming removed 6 bases at V and 4 bases at J, with 15 bases between. This CDR3 has 14 amino acids. CDR1 is LNHDA and CDR2 is SQIVND in the germline V gene (reference sequence). CDR3 nucleotides: TGTGCCAGTAGCCACCAGTACGGGGGCACTGAAGCTTTCTTT. It yields the protein CASSHQYGGTEAFF.

The chain is built from TRBV7-2 and TRBJ2-7, with D perhaps matching TRBD2 (5 bases). The CDR3 spans 13 residues. V gave up 6 bases and J gave up 7 bases, with 16 bases separating them. From germline, CDR1 is SGHTA and CDR2 FQGNSA. CDR3 amino acids: CASSSRNTGEQYV. CDR3 nucleotide sequence: TGTGCCAGCAGTTCCCGGAATACGGGGGAGCAGTACGTC.

The rearrangement uses TRBV6-4 and TRBJ2-1, with TRBD2 matching over 7 bases. The junction had 4 bases not matched to a gene; V was cut back by 8 bases and J by 6 bases. In germline, CDR1 is MRHNA, CDR2 SNTAGT. The CDR3 runs 12 residues. The CDR3 protein is CASGWGGNEQFF. The CDR3 DNA sequence: TGTGCCAGCGGCTGGGGGGGCAATGAGCAGTTCTTC.

The CDR3 reads CASSPQQGRQPQHF. The CDR3 nucleotides are TGTGCCAGCAGTCCCCAACAGGGACGTCAGCCCCAGCATTTT. The rearrangement joins TRBV27 to TRBJ1-5; a possible D gene is TRBD1 (6 bases). Germline CDR1 reads MNHEY; CDR2 reads SMNVEV (reference sequence). The V and J ends lost 5 bases and 6 bases respectively, with 14 bases between them. The CDR3 totals 14 residues.

This clone was counted a single time. J is TRBJ1-2 and V is TRBV28; D is unresolved. Germline values: CDR1 MDHEN, CDR2 SYDVKM. The CDR3 contains 16 residues. The CDR3 coding sequence is TGTGCTTCGATCACCGGAGGCGCGCGGCTGCCGGATGGCTACACCTTC. Translating it yields CASITGGARLPDGYTF.

The V gene is TRBV5-4, the J gene TRBJ1-2, with D perhaps matching TRBD1 (6 bases). In germline, CDR1 is SGHNT, CDR2 YYREEE (reference sequence). The CDR3 length is 15 residues. V lost 3 bases, J lost 0 bases, and 12 bases lay in between. CDR3 in DNA: TGTGCCAGCAGCTCCGACAGGCTACCTAACTATGGCTACACCTTC. Its translation is CASSSDRLPNYGYTF.

The chain has TRBV28 and TRBJ1-5; no definite D call. This CDR3 spans 14 amino acids. Deletions cut 2 bases from V and 0 bases from J, with 5 bases between. Germline-derived CDR1 and CDR2 are MDHEN and SYDVKM. This chain's CDR3 is CASSLVNSNQPQHF. As DNA, the CDR3 is TGTGCCAGCAGTTTAGTCAATAGCAATCAGCCCCAGCATTTT.

This chain's CDR3 is CASSLTLGLAGSNEQFF. CDR3 bases: TGTGCCAGCAGCTTAACGTTGGGACTAGCGGGGTCCAATGAGCAGTTCTTC. The genes are TRBV7-9 and TRBJ2-1; the match to TRBD2 covers 13 bases. Looked up from germline, CDR1 is SEHNR and CDR2 is FQNEAQ (reference sequence). V gave up 2 bases and J gave up 6 bases; unmatched junction bases: 7. The CDR3 has 17 residues.

CDR3 in amino acids: CASSEGTGGYEQYF. CDR3 nucleotide sequence: TGTGCCAGCAGCGAAGGGACAGGGGGCTACGAGCAGTACTTC. The chain combines TRBV11-1 with TRBJ2-7, with 11 bases identical to TRBD1. The CDR3 extends over 14 amino acids. Germline CDR1 is SGHAT and CDR2 is FQDESV (reference sequence). V dropped 5 bases and J dropped 3; count of bases not matched to a gene: 3. Full variable domain (missing parts from reference TRBV11-1 and TRBJ2-7): EAEVAQSPRYKITEKSQAVAFWCDPISGHATLYWYRQILGQGPELLVQFQDESVVDDSQLPKDRFSAERLKGVDSTLKIQPAELGDSAMYLCASSEGTGGYEQYFGPGTRLTVT.

The chain joins TRBV19 to TRBJ2-1; TRBD2 matches at 11 bases. This CDR3 comprises 15 residues. Losses at the gene ends were 3 bases for V and 9 bases for J; bases not matched to a gene: 7. Per the germline V gene, CDR1 is LNHDA and CDR2 is SQIVND (reference sequence). The CDR3 DNA sequence: TGTGCCAGTAGTATTAGCGGGGGGGGCTTGAGTGAGCAGTTCTTC. Encoded protein: CASSISGGGLSEQFF. Drawing the rest from reference TRBV19 and TRBJ2-1, the complete variable domain is DGGITQSPKYLFRKEGQNVTLSCEQNLNHDAMYWYRQDPGQGLRLIYYSQIVNDFQKGDIAEGYSVSREKKESFPLTVTSAQKNPTAFYLCASSISGGGLSEQFFGPGTRLTVL.

V usage is TRBV7-8 and J usage is TRBJ2-1; D is uncertain. CDR1 and CDR2 (germline): SGHVS, FQNEAQ. This CDR3 region has 17 residues. The germline V and J ends were trimmed by 2 bases and 0 bases, with 14 bases remaining between them. The DNA for the CDR3 is TGTGCCAGCAGCTTAACGTTCTCTAGGAGCTCCTACAATGAGCAGTTCTTC. Protein product: CASSLTFSRSSYNEQFF. The full variable domain, rest sourced from reference TRBV7-8 and TRBJ2-1, is GAGVSQSPRYKVAKRGQDVALRCDPISGHVSLFWYQQALGQGPEFLTYFQNEAQLDKSGLPSDRFFAERPEGSVSTLKIQRTQQEDSAVYLCASSLTFSRSSYNEQFFGPGTRLTVL.

The chain is built from TRBV7-2 and TRBJ2-6; TRBD1 might be the D (8 bases). Trimming removed 5 bases at V and 9 bases at J, with 20 bases between. Germline V gene lookup returns CDR1 SGHTA and CDR2 FQGNSA. The CDR3 length is 16 residues. Written as DNA, the CDR3 is TGTGCCAGCAGCCCCGCGGGGGCAGGGGGCTACAACGTCCTGACTTTC. This gives the protein CASSPAGAGGYNVLTF.

The chain uses TRBV7-8 and TRBJ1-1, with 7 bases that match TRBD1. V dropped 5 bases and J dropped 7; count of bases not matched to a gene: 10. The CDR3 is made up of 14 amino acids. From germline, CDR1 is SGHVS and CDR2 FQNEAQ. CDR3 DNA sequence: TGTGCCAGCAGCGCATACAGGGGAGGCTTTGAAGCTTTCTTT. Protein product: CASSAYRGGFEAFF.

V gene TRBV7-2 combines with J gene TRBJ2-2; D is ambiguous. Germline CDR1 and CDR2: SGHTA and FQGNSA. The V end lost 1 base, the J end lost 1 base, and 10 bases lay between the germline ends. There are 16 residues in the CDR3. DNA of the CDR3: TGTGCCAGCAGCTTAGTCGCCAGAATGAACACCGGGGAGCTGTTTTTT. Translation: CASSLVARMNTGELFF.